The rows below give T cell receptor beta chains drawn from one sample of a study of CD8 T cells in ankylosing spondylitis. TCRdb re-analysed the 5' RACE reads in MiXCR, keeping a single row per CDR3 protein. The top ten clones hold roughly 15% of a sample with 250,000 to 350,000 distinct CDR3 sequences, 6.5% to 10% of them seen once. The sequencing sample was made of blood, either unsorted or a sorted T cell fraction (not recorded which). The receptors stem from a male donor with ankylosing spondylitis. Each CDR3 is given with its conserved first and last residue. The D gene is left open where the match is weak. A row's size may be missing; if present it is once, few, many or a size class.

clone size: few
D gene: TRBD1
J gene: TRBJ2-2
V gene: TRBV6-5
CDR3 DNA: TGTGCCAGCAGCTTACAGGGGGTTCACGGGGAGCTGTTTTTT
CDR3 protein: CASSLQGVHGELFF

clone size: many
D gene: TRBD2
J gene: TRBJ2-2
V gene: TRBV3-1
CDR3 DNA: TGTGCCAGCAGCACCCGACTAGCGGGAGTGCAGAGCGGGGAGCTGTTTTTT
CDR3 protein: CASSTRLAGVQSGELFF

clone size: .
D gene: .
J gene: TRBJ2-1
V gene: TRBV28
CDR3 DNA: TGTGCCAGCCGACAAATCCCGGATAGTGGGTTAGACACCTACAATGAGCAGTTCTTC
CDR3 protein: CASRQIPDSGLDTYNEQFF

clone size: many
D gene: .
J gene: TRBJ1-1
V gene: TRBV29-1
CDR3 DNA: TGCAGCGTTGATACGGGGGGCGCGAACACTGAAGCTTTCTTT
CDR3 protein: CSVDTGGANTEAFF

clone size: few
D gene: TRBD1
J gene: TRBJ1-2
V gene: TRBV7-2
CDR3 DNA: TGTGCCAGCAGCAACCCGGGACAGGGCGACTATGGCTACACCTTC
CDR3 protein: CASSNPGQGDYGYTF

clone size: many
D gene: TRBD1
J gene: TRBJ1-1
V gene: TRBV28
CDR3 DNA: TGTGCCAGCCCACCGTCAGGGGGGCAGGCTGAAGCTTTCTTT
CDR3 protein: CASPPSGGQAEAFF

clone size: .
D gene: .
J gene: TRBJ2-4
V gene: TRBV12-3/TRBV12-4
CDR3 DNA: TGTGCCAGCAACGTGGCCCTGGGAAACATTCAGTACTTC
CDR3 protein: CASNVALGNIQYF

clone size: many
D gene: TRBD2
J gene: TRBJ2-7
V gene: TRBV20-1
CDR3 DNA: TGCAGTGCTAGCCGCGGGGGATACTCCTACGAGCAGTACTTC
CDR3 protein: CSASRGGYSYEQYF

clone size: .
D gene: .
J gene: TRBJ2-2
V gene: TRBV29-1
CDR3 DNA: TGCAGCGTTGAATTTCTCTCCCCGAACACCGGGGAGCTGTTTTTT
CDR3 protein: CSVEFLSPNTGELFF

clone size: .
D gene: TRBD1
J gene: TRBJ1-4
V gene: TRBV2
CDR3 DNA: TGTGCCAGCAGTGCCCAGGGGGCGCCGGCTGAAAAACTGTTTTTT
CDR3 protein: CASSAQGAPAEKLFF

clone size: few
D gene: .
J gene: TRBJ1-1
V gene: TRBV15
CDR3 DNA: TGTGCCACCAGCAGAGGGGCAGTGAACACTGAAGCTTTCTTT
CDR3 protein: CATSRGAVNTEAFF

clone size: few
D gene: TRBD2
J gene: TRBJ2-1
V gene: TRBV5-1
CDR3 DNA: TGCGCCAGCAGCTCCCTAGCGGGAGTTTTGAATGAGCAGTTCTTC
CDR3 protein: CASSSLAGVLNEQFF

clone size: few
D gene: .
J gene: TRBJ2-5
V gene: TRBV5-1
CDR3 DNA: TGCGCCAGCAGCTTGGTCCGGACAGAGACCCAGTACTTC
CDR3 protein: CASSLVRTETQYF

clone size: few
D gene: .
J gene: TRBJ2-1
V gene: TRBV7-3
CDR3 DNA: TGTGCCAGCAGCCCTGCCCCACGGGTCAATGAGCAGTTCTTC
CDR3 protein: CASSPAPRVNEQFF

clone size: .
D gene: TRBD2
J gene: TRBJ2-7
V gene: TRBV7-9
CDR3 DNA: TGTGCCAGCAGGCCCGCGATAGCGGGAGTAGAGCAGTACTTC
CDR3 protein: CASRPAIAGVEQYF

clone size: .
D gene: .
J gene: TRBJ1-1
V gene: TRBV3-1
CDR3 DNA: TGTGCCAGCAGCCAAGTTTCGGTGGATACTGAAGCTTTCTTT
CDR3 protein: CASSQVSVDTEAFF

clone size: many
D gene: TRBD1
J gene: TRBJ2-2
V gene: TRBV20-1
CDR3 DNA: TGCAGTGCTCCCCGACAGGGGGATACCGGGGAGCTGTTTTTT
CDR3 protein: CSAPRQGDTGELFF

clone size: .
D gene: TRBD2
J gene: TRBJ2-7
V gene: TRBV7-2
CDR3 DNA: TGTGCCAGCAGCTTATTTGGCGGGAGTATCTCCTACGAGCAGTACTTC
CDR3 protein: CASSLFGGSISYEQYF

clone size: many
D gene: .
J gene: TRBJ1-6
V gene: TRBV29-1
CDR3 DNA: TGCAGCACCGAGAAGGGGGTCGGACGTTCACCCCTCCACTTT
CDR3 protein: CSTEKGVGRSPLHF

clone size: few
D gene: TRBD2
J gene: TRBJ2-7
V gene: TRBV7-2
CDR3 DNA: TGTGCCAGCAGACTGGCTAGCGGGAGGTACGAGCAGTACTTC
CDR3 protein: CASRLASGRYEQYF

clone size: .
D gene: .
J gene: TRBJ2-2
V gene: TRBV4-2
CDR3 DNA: TGTGCCAGCAGCCCCCCGCAGGGAATATGGACCGGGGAGCTGTTTTTT
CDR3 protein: CASSPPQGIWTGELFF

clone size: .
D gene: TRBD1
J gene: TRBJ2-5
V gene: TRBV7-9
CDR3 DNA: TGTGCCAGCAGCCACCTCGACAGGGGGCTTTCACAAGAGACCCAGTACTTC
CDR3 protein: CASSHLDRGLSQETQYF

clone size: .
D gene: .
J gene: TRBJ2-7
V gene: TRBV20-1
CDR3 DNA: TGCAGTGGGGCATCCAATTCCTACGAGCAGTACTTC
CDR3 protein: CSGASNSYEQYF

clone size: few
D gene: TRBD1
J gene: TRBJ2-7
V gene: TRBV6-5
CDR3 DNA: TGTGCCAGCAGTTTTGGACAGGATCGCTACGAGCAGTACTTC
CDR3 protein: CASSFGQDRYEQYF

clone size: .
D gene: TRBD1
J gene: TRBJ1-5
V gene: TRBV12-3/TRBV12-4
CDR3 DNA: TGTGCCAGCAGTTTCCAGACAGGGGGCATTCAGCCCCAGCATTTT
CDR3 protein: CASSFQTGGIQPQHF

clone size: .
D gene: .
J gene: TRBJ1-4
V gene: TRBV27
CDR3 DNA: TGTGCCAGCAGTACCACGGGATCGGACGAAAAACTGTTTTTT
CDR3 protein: CASSTTGSDEKLFF

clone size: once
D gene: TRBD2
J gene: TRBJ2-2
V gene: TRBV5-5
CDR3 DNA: TGTGCCAGCAGCGATGCTAGCGGGGGAAACACCGGGGAGCTGTTTTTT
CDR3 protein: CASSDASGGNTGELFF

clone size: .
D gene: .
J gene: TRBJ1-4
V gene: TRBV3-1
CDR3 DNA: TGTGCCAGCAGCCAATCGACTAATGAAAAACTGTTTTTT
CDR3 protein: CASSQSTNEKLFF

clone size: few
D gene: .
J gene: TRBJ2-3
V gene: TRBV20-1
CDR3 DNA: TGCAGTGCTATCGGGGGTGGTACGCAGTATTTT
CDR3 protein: CSAIGGGTQYF

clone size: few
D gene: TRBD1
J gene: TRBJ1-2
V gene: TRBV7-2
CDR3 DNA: TGTGCCAGCAGCTTAGCCATACAGGGGAACTATGGCTACACCTTC
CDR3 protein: CASSLAIQGNYGYTF

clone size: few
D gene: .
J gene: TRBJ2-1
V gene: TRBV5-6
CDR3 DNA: TGTGCCAGCAGCTTGGCGGACAGATACAATGAGCAGTTCTTC
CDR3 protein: CASSLADRYNEQFF

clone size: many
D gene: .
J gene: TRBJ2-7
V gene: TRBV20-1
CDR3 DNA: TGCAGTGCTAGATCGGTCCCCAACGAGCAGTACTTC
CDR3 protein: CSARSVPNEQYF

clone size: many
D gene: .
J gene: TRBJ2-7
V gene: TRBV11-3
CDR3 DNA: TGTGCCAGCAGCTCGAGGACAGCAGATTTGCACGAGCAGTACTTC
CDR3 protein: CASSSRTADLHEQYF

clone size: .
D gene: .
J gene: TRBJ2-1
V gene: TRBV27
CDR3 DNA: TGTGCCAGCAGTCCGATCCGTAGGAGCTCCAATGAGCAGTTCTTC
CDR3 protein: CASSPIRRSSNEQFF

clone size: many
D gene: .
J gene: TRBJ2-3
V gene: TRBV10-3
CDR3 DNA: TGTGCCATCAGTGGCTCGGACGCGGGTCTCACAGATACGCAGTATTTT
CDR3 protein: CAISGSDAGLTDTQYF

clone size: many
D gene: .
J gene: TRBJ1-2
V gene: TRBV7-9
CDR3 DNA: TGTGCCAGCAGCCCAACAGGTTTCTATGGCTACACCTTC
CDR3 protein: CASSPTGFYGYTF

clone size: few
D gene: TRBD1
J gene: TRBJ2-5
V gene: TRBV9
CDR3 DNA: TGTGCCAGCAGTGGTGGGACAGCAGCCCAAGAGACCCAGTACTTC
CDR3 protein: CASSGGTAAQETQYF

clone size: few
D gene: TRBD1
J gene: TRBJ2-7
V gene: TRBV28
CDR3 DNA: TGTGCCAGCAGACCCGACAGGGGTTCATTTGACGAGCAGTACTTC
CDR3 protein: CASRPDRGSFDEQYF

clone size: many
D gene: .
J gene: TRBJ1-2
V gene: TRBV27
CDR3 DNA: TGTGCCAGCAGGGACAAAACCTATGGCTACACCTTC
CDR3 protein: CASRDKTYGYTF

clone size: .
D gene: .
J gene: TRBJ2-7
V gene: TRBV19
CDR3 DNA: TGTGCCAGTAGTATGATTTACGGTGGCTCCTACGAGCAGTACTTC
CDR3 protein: CASSMIYGGSYEQYF

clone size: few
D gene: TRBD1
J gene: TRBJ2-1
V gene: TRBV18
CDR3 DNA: TGTGCCAGCTCCCTCTTGGTGGCAGGGGGCCCCCAGGTTGAGCAGTTCTTC
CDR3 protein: CASSLLVAGGPQVEQFF

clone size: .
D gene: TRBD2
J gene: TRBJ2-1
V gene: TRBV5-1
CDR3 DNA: TGCGCCAGCAGCGAGGGACTAGCGGTGTACAATGAGCAGTTCTTC
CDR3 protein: CASSEGLAVYNEQFF

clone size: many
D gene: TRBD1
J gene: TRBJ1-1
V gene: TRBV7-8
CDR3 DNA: TGTGCCAGCAGCGCGGGACAGGGAGTTTTGAACACTGAAGCTTTCTTT
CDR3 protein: CASSAGQGVLNTEAFF

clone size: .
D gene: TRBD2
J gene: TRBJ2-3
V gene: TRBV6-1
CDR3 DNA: TGTGCCAGCAGCCTACTAGCGGGGGTTAGCACAGATACGCAGTATTTT
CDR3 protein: CASSLLAGVSTDTQYF

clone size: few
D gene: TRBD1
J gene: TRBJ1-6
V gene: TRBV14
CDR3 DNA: TGTGCCAGCAGCCAAGTCCAGGGGGCAGGTTCACCCCTCCACTTT
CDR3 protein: CASSQVQGAGSPLHF

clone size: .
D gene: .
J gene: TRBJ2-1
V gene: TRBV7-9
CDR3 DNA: TGTGCCAGCACCACCAGCAGGGGCAATGAGCAGTTCTTC
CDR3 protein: CASTTSRGNEQFF

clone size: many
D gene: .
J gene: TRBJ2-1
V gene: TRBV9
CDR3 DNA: TGTGCCAGCAGCGTTTTTTCGAGCTCCTACAATGAGCAGTTCTTC
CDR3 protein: CASSVFSSSYNEQFF

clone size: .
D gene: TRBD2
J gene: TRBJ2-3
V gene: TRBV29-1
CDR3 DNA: TGCAGCGTTTTCAGCGGGGGGCCAGGGGATACGCAGTATTTT
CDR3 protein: CSVFSGGPGDTQYF

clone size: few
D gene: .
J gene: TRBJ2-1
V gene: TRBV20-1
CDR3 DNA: TGCAGTGCTAGAGATGGCAAACGTCAGCCGACCTACAATGAGCAGTTCTTC
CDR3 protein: CSARDGKRQPTYNEQFF

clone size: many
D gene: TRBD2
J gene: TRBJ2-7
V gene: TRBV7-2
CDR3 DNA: TGTGCCAGCAGCTTAGCGGGAGGGCCCTCCTACGAGCAGTACTTC
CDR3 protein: CASSLAGGPSYEQYF

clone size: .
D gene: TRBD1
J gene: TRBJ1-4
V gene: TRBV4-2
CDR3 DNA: TGTGCCAGCAGCCCGGGACAGGATTACGAAAAACTGTTTTTT
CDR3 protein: CASSPGQDYEKLFF

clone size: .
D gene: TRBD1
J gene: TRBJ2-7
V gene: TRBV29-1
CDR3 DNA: TGCAGCGTTGAGGACAGGGAATACGAGCAGTACTTC
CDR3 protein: CSVEDREYEQYF

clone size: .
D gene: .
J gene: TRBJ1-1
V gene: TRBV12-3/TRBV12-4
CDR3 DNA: TGTGCCTTACAGAAAACGAACACTGAAGCTTTCTTT
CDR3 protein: CALQKTNTEAFF

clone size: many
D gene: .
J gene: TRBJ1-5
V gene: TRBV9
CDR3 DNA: TGTGCCAGCACCTCTCCGGAGGGAAGCAATCAGCCCCAGCATTTT
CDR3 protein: CASTSPEGSNQPQHF

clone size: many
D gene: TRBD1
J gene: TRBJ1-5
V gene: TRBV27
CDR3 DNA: TGTGCCAGCAGTTATCGACAGGGGGATCAGCCCCAGCATTTT
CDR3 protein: CASSYRQGDQPQHF